This record concerns one TCR beta chain sequence. This specimen belongs to a study of technical replicates of blood from a few donors. TCRdb's copy holds only in-frame clones and misses some; the assay was immunoSEQ multiplex PCR. The repertoire has some 89,000 clones, roughly 94% of them found once; the top ten carry approximately 0.33%. CDR3 length: 15 amino acids. Sequenced material: T cells isolated from PBMCs. The V and J genes are TRBV21-1 and TRBJ2-3; no DNA check was done on the table's D call, TRBD2. TRBV21-1 is an annotated pseudogene. The sequence derives from a human donor in good health. CDR3 bases: TGTGCCAGCACCCCCCTAGCGGGAGCGAGAGATACGCAGTATTTT. Protein: CASTPLAGARDTQYF.